The 22 T cell receptor beta chains below come from one sample, sequenced in a study of blood T cell repertoires in COVID-19. Assay used: immunoSEQ multiplex PCR; TCRdb lists only in-frame clones, some missing. This sample has about 70,000 clones; 87% occur once, and the top ten carry approximately 11%. Sequencing was done on a sample of peripheral blood. Source of these receptors: a woman between 18 and 29 years old with acute or convalescent COVID-19.

The rearrangement links TRBV4-1 to TRBJ2-3, with TRBD2 identical over 8 bases. Germline V gene data show CDR1 as MGHRA and CDR2 as YSYEKL. The V gene end was trimmed by 4 bases and the J gene end by 2 bases; junction bases not matched to a gene: 5. The CDR3 runs 15 residues. CDR3 in amino acids: CASSPHSGTTDTQYF. CDR3 in DNA: TGCGCCAGCAGCCCTCATAGCGGGACCACAGATACGCAGTATTTT.

The chain has TRBV19 and TRBJ2-5, with 8 bases matching TRBD2. The junction had 4 bases not matched to a gene; V was cut back by 5 bases and J by 5 bases. Germline lookup yields CDR1 LNHDA and CDR2 SQIVND (reference sequence). CDR3 length equals 13 residues. The CDR3 protein is CASSWASGETQYF. The CDR3 DNA sequence: TGTGCCAGTAGTTGGGCTAGCGGGGAGACCCAGTACTTC.

This chain links TRBV15 with TRBJ1-4, with D tentatively TRBD1 (6 bases). Looked up from germline, CDR1 is LNHNV and CDR2 is YYDKDF (reference sequence). The CDR3 sequence is 17 residues long. Trimming shortened V by 0 bases and J by 7 bases, and 18 bases separated the two germline ends. The CDR3 loop reads CATSREKPTGLREKLFF. DNA for the CDR3: TGTGCCACCAGCAGAGAGAAACCCACAGGGTTACGTGAAAAACTGTTTTTT.

This chain connects TRBV6-2 or TRBV6-3 to TRBJ2-5; D not resolved. The V gene's germline CDR1 is MNHEY and CDR2 SVGEGT. Trimming shortened V by 5 bases and J by 9 bases, and 13 bases separated the two germline ends. The CDR3 spans 12 residues. The CDR3 sequence is CASSQTRYAQYF. The CDR3 bases are TGTGCCAGCAGTCAAACACGTTACGCCCAGTACTTC.

The rearrangement joins TRBV5-1 to TRBJ1-4; 9 bases match TRBD1. CDR3 length: 14 amino acids. The V segment lost 4 bases and the J segment 6 bases; nucleotides outside the gene matches: 4. The germline CDR1 and CDR2 sequences are SGHRS and YFSETQ. The CDR3 DNA reads as TGCGCCAGCAGCCAAAGGACAGGGGATGAAAAACTGTTTTTT. Translated, it gives CASSQRTGDEKLFF.

This chain links TRBV4-2 with TRBJ1-1; no firm D call. This CDR3 region has 13 residues. Trimming removed 4 bases at V and 8 bases at J, with 14 bases between. The germline V gene encodes CDR1 LGHNA and CDR2 YNFKEQ. Here the CDR3 reads CASSPGEWKEAFF. CDR3 coding DNA: TGTGCCAGCAGCCCTGGGGAGTGGAAAGAAGCTTTCTTT.

The chain combines TRBV13 with TRBJ1-1, with 11 bases fitting TRBD1. The CDR3 contains 15 residues. V was pared by 5 bases and J by 4 bases, with 6 bases of the junction left unmatched. CDR1 is PRHDT and CDR2 is FYEKMQ in the germline V gene (reference sequence). The CDR3 DNA sequence: TGTGCCAGCAGCACTGGACAGGGGGCTTTCACTGAAGCTTTCTTT. It translates to CASSTGQGAFTEAFF. The whole variable domain, remainder taken from reference TRBV13 and TRBJ1-1, is AAGVIQSPRHLIKEKRETATLKCYPIPRHDTVYWYQQGPGQDPQFLISFYEKMQSDKGSIPDRFSAQQFSDYHSELNMSSLELGDSALYFCASSTGQGAFTEAFFGQGTRLTVV.

This clone showed up just a few times. The V and J genes are TRBV12-3 or TRBV12-4 and TRBJ2-1; 9 bases align to TRBD2. The CDR3 length is 13 residues. J was trimmed by 6 bases and V by 6 bases; bases with no gene match: 3. CDR3 DNA sequence: TGTGCCAGCAGGTCTAGCGGGACCAATGAGCAGTTCTTC. Protein: CASRSSGTNEQFF.

The chain has TRBV24-1 and TRBJ2-6; no reliable D call. The CDR3 is 15 amino acids. V lost 7 bases, J lost 0 bases, and 9 bases lay in between. Germline assignment: CDR1 KGHDR and CDR2 SFDVKD. The CDR3 loop is CATRPWSSGANVLTF. Written as DNA, the CDR3 is TGTGCCACCAGACCCTGGAGCTCTGGGGCCAACGTCCTGACTTTC.

The CDR3 region has the DNA TGTGCCAGCAGCGAGACTAGCGGGACCACCTACGAGCAGTACTTC. Translating gives CASSETSGTTYEQYF. The chain employs TRBV27 and TRBJ2-7; 11 bases agree with TRBD2. The CDR3 is 15 amino acids. V lost 6 bases, J lost 2 bases, and 6 bases stayed unmatched. In germline, CDR1 is MNHEY, CDR2 SMNVEV (reference sequence).

V usage is TRBV7-2 and J usage is TRBJ2-3, with 7 nucleotides matching TRBD2. The CDR3 is 15 residues long. Trimming took 2 bases from V and 0 from J; bases not matched to a gene: 2. Germline lookup yields CDR1 SGHTA and CDR2 FQGNSA. CDR3 nucleotides: TGTGCCAGCAGCTTACGGCGGGGGAGCACAGATACGCAGTATTTT. Translation: CASSLRRGSTDTQYF.

The chain recombines TRBV19 with TRBJ2-2; TRBD2 aligns across 8 bases. This CDR3 has 17 amino acids. The junction had 11 bases not matched to a gene; V was cut back by 3 bases and J by 5 bases. The germline gives CDR1 LNHDA, CDR2 SQIVND (reference sequence). This CDR3 is CASSIPFSGGWTGELFF. CDR3 in DNA: TGTGCCAGTAGTATCCCTTTCTCGGGAGGGTGGACCGGGGAGCTGTTTTTT.

J is TRBJ2-7 and V is TRBV28; D may be TRBD1 (6 bases). Germline CDR1 MDHEN, CDR2 SYDVKM. The CDR3 extends over 15 amino acids. V lost 5 bases, J lost 2 bases, and 16 bases lay in between. For the CDR3, the DNA is TGTGCCAGCAGTCCCTTGAGGGACACAACCTACGAGCAGTACTTC. Amino acid sequence: CASSPLRDTTYEQYF.

In DNA, the CDR3 is TGTGCCAGCAGCTCCGCGGGGGAGGGTTGGCAGTTCTTC. Translating gives CASSSAGEGWQFF. The chain has TRBV6-7 and TRBJ2-1, with 7 positions matching TRBD2. TRBV6-7 is an ORF; its function is uncertain. J gave up 12 bases and V 6 bases, and 11 bases lay outside the gene matches. The CDR3 is made up of 13 amino acids.

The chain joins TRBV5-8 to TRBJ2-2, with TRBD2 identical over 10 bases. The V gene's germline CDR1 is SGHTS and CDR2 YDEGEE. The CDR3 runs to 17 residues. Germline trimming cut 3 bases from V and 6 bases from J; bases unmatched to any gene: 11. The CDR3 coding sequence is TGTGCCAGCAGCTGGGGCTTTAGCGGGGGGCCCTCCGGGGAGCTGTTTTTT. Amino acid sequence: CASSWGFSGGPSGELFF. The full variable domain, rest sourced from reference TRBV5-8 and TRBJ2-2, is EAGVTQSPTHLIKTRGQQATLRCSPISGHTSVYWYQQALGLGLQFLLWYDEGEERNRGNFPPRFSGRQFPNYSSELNVNALELEDSALYLCASSWGFSGGPSGELFFGEGSRLTVL.

This clone is medium-sized. The chain carries TRBV6-5 and TRBJ2-1; D remains unclear. Looked up from germline, CDR1 is MNHEY and CDR2 is SVGAGI. There are 15 residues in the CDR3. The germline V and J ends were trimmed by 4 bases and 0 bases, with 10 bases remaining between them. Here the CDR3 reads CASSFHPSSYNEQFF. CDR3 nucleotide sequence: TGTGCCAGCAGTTTCCACCCCAGCTCCTACAATGAGCAGTTCTTC.

The chain couples TRBV4-2 to TRBJ1-1; 7 positions agree with TRBD1. Per germline, CDR1 LGHNA and CDR2 YNFKEQ. Trimming cost V 3 bases and J 2 bases; bases outside gene matches: 6. This CDR3 region has 15 residues. DNA for the CDR3: TGTGCCAGCAGCCACCACGGGACAGTCAACACTGAAGCTTTCTTT. This encodes CASSHHGTVNTEAFF.

The chain combines TRBV14 with TRBJ2-1; 13 nucleotides match TRBD2. The CDR3 spans 17 residues. Germline V gene sequence: CDR1 SGHDN, CDR2 FVKESK. V was clipped by 0 bases and J by 3 bases; unmatched bases: 2. CDR3 DNA sequence: TGTGCCAGCAGCCAAGACGGACTAGCGGGAGTCTACAATGAGCAGTTCTTC. Its protein product is CASSQDGLAGVYNEQFF. Combining the CDR3 with reference TRBV14 and TRBJ2-1 gives the whole variable domain EAGVTQFPSHSVIEKGQTVTLRCDPISGHDNLYWYRRVMGKEIKFLLHFVKESKQDESGMPNNRFLAERTGGTYSTLKVQPAELEDSGVYFCASSQDGLAGVYNEQFFGPGTRLTVL.

The chain employs TRBV7-2 and TRBJ1-2, with D perhaps matching TRBD1 (5 bases). The V gene's germline CDR1 is SGHTA and CDR2 FQGNSA. Deletions cut 0 bases from V and 5 bases from J, with 16 bases between. The CDR3 covers 16 residues. The CDR3, as DNA: TGTGCCAGCAGCTTAGCGCGACAGCCTATCTATTATGGCTACACCTTC. Its protein is CASSLARQPIYYGYTF. Based on the CDR3 plus reference TRBV7-2 and TRBJ1-2, the full variable domain is GAGVSQSPSNKVTEKGKDVELRCDPISGHTALYWYRQSLGQGLEFLIYFQGNSAPDKSGLPSDRFSAERTGGSVSTLTIQRTQQEDSAVYLCASSLARQPIYYGYTFGSGTRLTVV.

The gene calls are TRBV6-1 and TRBJ1-2; TRBD1 aligns across 8 bases. The CDR3 runs 15 residues. Germline V gene lookup returns CDR1 MNHNS and CDR2 SASEGT. After removal of 2 bases from V and 6 bases from J, the junction contained 8 bases not matched to a gene. CDR3 protein: CASSEFRQGADGYTF. The CDR3 DNA sequence: TGTGCCAGCAGTGAATTTCGGCAGGGGGCAGATGGCTACACCTTC.

The V and J genes are TRBV7-9 and TRBJ2-5; tentatively, D is TRBD2 (6 bases). V was pared by 1 base and J by 4 bases, with 10 bases between. CDR3 length: 14 residues. Looked up from germline, CDR1 is SEHNR and CDR2 is FQNEAQ (reference sequence). The CDR3 loop reads CASSLGGGIETQYF. In DNA, the CDR3 is TGTGCCAGCAGCTTAGGGGGAGGAATAGAGACCCAGTACTTC.

The rearrangement links TRBV10-1 to TRBJ2-1, with a weak D call TRBD1 (5 bases). Germline loops: CDR1 WNHNN, CDR2 SYGVQD (reference sequence). There are 14 residues in the CDR3. V lost 6 bases and J 5 bases, leaving 14 bases between the germline ends. CDR3 sequence (DNA): TGCGCCAGCAGAGGGGCAGCAACGAACAATGAGCAGTTCTTC. The encoded protein is CASRGAATNNEQFF.